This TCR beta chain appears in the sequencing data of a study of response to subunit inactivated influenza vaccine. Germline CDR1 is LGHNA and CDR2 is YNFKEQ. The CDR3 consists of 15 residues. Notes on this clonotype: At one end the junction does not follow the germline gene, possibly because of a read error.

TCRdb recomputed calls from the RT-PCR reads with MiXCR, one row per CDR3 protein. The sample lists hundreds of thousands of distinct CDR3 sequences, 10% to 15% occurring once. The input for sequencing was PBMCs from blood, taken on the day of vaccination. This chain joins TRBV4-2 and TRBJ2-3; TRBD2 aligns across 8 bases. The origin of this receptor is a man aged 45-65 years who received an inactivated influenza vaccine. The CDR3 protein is CASSQNRPREGATLF. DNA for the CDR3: TGTGCCAGCAGCCAAAATCGCCCCCGGGAGGGCGCTACCCTTTTT.